These 15 T cell receptor beta chains were sequenced from one sample in a study of blood T cell repertoires in COVID-19. Clones were read by immunoSEQ multiplex PCR, and TCRdb kept only the in-frame ones, dropping some. Of approximately 230,000 clones listed, about 89% are singletons. Material for sequencing was PBMCs or T cells enriched from blood (not recorded which). The receptors derive from a woman younger than 45 who had recovered from COVID-19.

The chain has TRBV7-9 and TRBJ1-1; D is possibly TRBD1 (5 bases). The CDR3 consists of 15 residues. CDR1 is SEHNR, CDR2 FQNEAQ, per germline (reference sequence). Trimming removed 7 bases from V and 0 bases from J, with 15 bases in between. The CDR3 is CASTVTTVLNTEAFF. CDR3 coding DNA: TGTGCCAGCACCGTTACGACAGTACTGAACACTGAAGCTTTCTTT.

This sequence joins TRBV29-1 and TRBJ2-5; D is possibly TRBD2 (5 bases). The length of the CDR3 is 12 residues. Trimming stripped 6 bases from V and 1 base from J, with 9 bases between. CDR1 and CDR2 from the germline V gene are SQVTM and ANQGSEA. The CDR3 nucleotides are TGCAGCGTCGTTGGAGGCCAAGAGACCCAGTACTTC. It encodes CSVVGGQETQYF.

The V and J genes are TRBV4-2 and TRBJ1-1, with 9 bases lining up with TRBD1. The CDR3 totals 18 residues. CDR1 and CDR2 from the germline V gene are LGHNA and YNFKEQ. Trimming at V came to 5 bases and at J to 1 base, leaving 14 bases not matched to a gene. CDR3 loop: CASSLIVPGQGPNTEAFF. DNA for the CDR3: TGTGCCAGCAGCTTAATCGTCCCGGGACAGGGACCGAACACTGAAGCTTTCTTT.

The chain links TRBV25-1 to TRBJ1-2, with D maybe TRBD1 (5 bases). CDR1 is MGHDK and CDR2 is SYGVNS in the germline V gene. Trimming stripped 4 bases from V and 8 bases from J, with 14 bases between. This CDR3 spans 13 amino acids. The DNA of the CDR3 is TGTGCCAGCAGTGTACCCGGGACTCAGGGCTACACCTTC. As protein: CASSVPGTQGYTF.

The rearrangement joins TRBV19 to TRBJ1-2, with D tentatively TRBD1 (5 bases). CDR1 and CDR2 (germline): LNHDA, SQIVND (reference sequence). This CDR3 is built from 18 residues. V was trimmed by 10 bases and J by 0 bases, leaving 27 bases between them. In DNA form, the CDR3 reads TGTGCCACCCCAAGAATGGAGGGAGGGACCGGCTCTAACTATGGCTACACCTTC. Its translation: CATPRMEGGTGSNYGYTF. Complete variable domain (other parts from reference TRBV19 and TRBJ1-2): DGGITQSPKYLFRKEGQNVTLSCEQNLNHDAMYWYRQDPGQGLRLIYYSQIVNDFQKGDIAEGYSVSREKKESFPLTVTSAQKNPTAFYLCATPRMEGGTGSNYGYTFGSGTRLTVV.

This clone was counted a few times. The chain carries TRBV28 and TRBJ1-2; TRBD1 matches at 9 bases. The CDR3 runs 15 residues. Unmatched junction bases numbered 8, after V lost 4 bases and J lost 5 bases. The germline V gene has CDR1 MDHEN and CDR2 SYDVKM. CDR3 region: CASSSHRDRVYGYTF. In nucleotides, the CDR3 is TGTGCCAGCAGTTCCCACCGGGACAGGGTGTATGGCTACACCTTC.

The gene calls are TRBV18 and TRBJ1-1; maybe TRBD1 (5 bases). Trimming shortened V by 2 bases and J by 5 bases, and 12 bases separated the two germline ends. Germline CDR1 is KGHSH and CDR2 is LQKENI. The CDR3 sequence is 14 residues long. Written as DNA, the CDR3 is TGTGCCAGCTCACCAATGCGGGAGGGGACTGAAGCTTTCTTT. It codes for CASSPMREGTEAFF.

V and J are TRBV7-2 and TRBJ1-1, with D tentatively TRBD1 (6 bases). Germline V gene sequence: CDR1 SGHTA, CDR2 FQGNSA. The CDR3 has 15 amino acids. With 1 base removed from V and 5 bases from J, the gap between germline ends came to 14 bases. The CDR3 reads CASSLVDGGRTEAFF. CDR3 sequence (DNA): TGTGCCAGCAGCTTAGTTGATGGGGGCAGGACTGAAGCTTTCTTT.

This CDR3 reads CASSSGQGKNTQYF. CDR3 nucleotide sequence: TGTGCCAGCAGCTCCGGACAGGGGAAAAATACGCAGTATTTT. The chain has TRBV7-9 and TRBJ2-3, with 9 bases that match TRBD1. V shed 4 bases and J 7 bases; nucleotides not matched to a gene: 6. The CDR3 runs to 14 residues. The V gene's germline CDR1 is SEHNR and CDR2 FQNEAQ (reference sequence).

J is TRBJ1-6 and V is TRBV28, with 9 bases lining up with TRBD1. Germline V gene sequence: CDR1 MDHEN, CDR2 SYDVKM. The length of the CDR3 is 14 residues. J lost 7 bases, V lost 5 bases, and 3 bases had no gene match. In DNA form, the CDR3 reads TGTGCCAGCAGTAACAGGGGGCAAAATTCACCCCTCCACTTT. It yields the protein CASSNRGQNSPLHF.

The rearrangement joins TRBV29-1 to TRBJ1-1; D is perhaps TRBD1 (5 bases). This CDR3 has 13 residues. In germline, CDR1 is SQVTM, CDR2 ANQGSEA. V lost 3 bases and J 2 bases, leaving 10 bases between the germline ends. CDR3: CSVEGQLNTEAFF. The CDR3 DNA reads as TGCAGCGTTGAGGGGCAGCTCAACACTGAAGCTTTCTTT.

CDR3 sequence: CATGQPMSYNSPLHF. DNA of the CDR3: TGTGCCACTGGACAGCCCATGAGCTATAATTCACCCCTCCACTTT. V gene TRBV19 combines with J gene TRBJ1-6, with D perhaps TRBD1 (6 bases). The CDR3 consists of 15 residues. V was shortened by 10 bases and J by 3 bases, with 16 bases between the two germline ends. Germline assignment: CDR1 LNHDA and CDR2 SQIVND (reference sequence). The complete variable domain, with remaining parts taken from reference TRBV19 and TRBJ1-6, reads DGGITQSPKYLFRKEGQNVTLSCEQNLNHDAMYWYRQDPGQGLRLIYYSQIVNDFQKGDIAEGYSVSREKKESFPLTVTSAQKNPTAFYLCATGQPMSYNSPLHFGNGTRLTVT.

This chain links TRBV28 with TRBJ1-5; 7 nucleotides agree with TRBD1. This CDR3 is 14 amino acids long. From germline, CDR1 is MDHEN and CDR2 SYDVKM. V lost 2 bases to trimming and J lost 2 bases; unmatched junction nucleotides: 0. CDR3 nucleotide sequence: TGTGCCAGCAGTTTAGGGACAGGCAATCAGCCCCAGCATTTT. Its protein is CASSLGTGNQPQHF.

The chain has TRBV4-3 and TRBJ2-7, with 7 bases lining up with TRBD1. Germline CDR1 is LGHNA and CDR2 is YSLEER. The CDR3 spans 16 residues. V shed 1 base and J 0 bases; nucleotides not matched to a gene: 6. CDR3 bases: TGCGCCAGCAGCCAAGGTCAGGACAGGAGCTCCTACGAGCAGTACTTC. It codes for CASSQGQDRSSYEQYF.

The rearrangement joins TRBV19 to TRBJ1-1; D is perhaps TRBD1 (5 bases). The CDR3 has 16 amino acids. V was cut by 4 bases and J by 4 bases, with 19 bases left in between. Germline V gene lookup returns CDR1 LNHDA and CDR2 SQIVND (reference sequence). The CDR3 loop reads CASSSFIWVQGTEAFF. Here the CDR3 DNA reads TGTGCCAGTAGTAGTTTTATATGGGTTCAGGGCACTGAAGCTTTCTTT. Together with reference TRBV19 and TRBJ1-1, the CDR3 gives the full variable domain: DGGITQSPKYLFRKEGQNVTLSCEQNLNHDAMYWYRQDPGQGLRLIYYSQIVNDFQKGDIAEGYSVSREKKESFPLTVTSAQKNPTAFYLCASSSFIWVQGTEAFFGQGTRLTVV.